This T cell receptor (beta chain) was found in a study of T cell responses to AZD1222 COVID-19 vaccine. Study findings and constraints: The study reported that nearly half of spike-specific TCRs target unmutated variant regions.

TCRdb keeps only in-frame clones here, not all; method: immunoSEQ multiplex PCR. The sample lists about 180,000 clones; roughly 91% were seen once. CDR1 is SGDLS, CDR2 YYNGEE, per germline. Trimming stripped 3 bases from V and 5 bases from J, with 18 bases between. This CDR3 has 15 residues. On this clone itself: What it binds is unknown.

The receptor's source is an adult who received the AZD1222 COVID-19 vaccine. The V and J genes are TRBV9 and TRBJ2-7, with a possible D match to TRBD2 (5 bases). Here the sequenced sample was peripheral blood, taken 28 days after the second AZD1222 dose. The chain's CDR3 is CASSASAGHRDEQYF. The CDR3 coding sequence is TGTGCCAGCAGCGCATCCGCGGGCCATAGGGACGAGCAGTACTTC.